This T cell receptor (beta chain) was retrieved from a study of neoadjuvant anti-PD-1 for oral cavity cancer. Study background: Patients without progression received a fourth nivolumab dose around day 43, then surgical resection on days 50-56.

The study, taken as a whole, reports: With three patients per group, TCR findings need larger cohorts.

Regarding time point: after neoadjuvant nivolumab, at surgical resection. These oral cavity squamous cell carcinomas were HPV-negative and locally advanced. Note on this clone: The antigen is undetermined.

Germline lookup yields CDR1 MGHRA and CDR2 YSYEKL. The CDR3 has 16 residues. V was shortened by 0 bases and J by 4 bases, with 14 bases between the two germline ends. TCRdb's table, derived via immunoSEQ multiplex PCR, lists solely in-frame clones and lacks some. Of about 1,400 clones in the sample, around 48% are singletons; the top ten hold 17%. The chain links TRBV4-1 to TRBJ2-3; no firm D call. Sequencing was performed on tumor tissue, taken after nivolumab (anti-PD-1) treatment. This clonotype was obtained from a person aged 40 to 85 with oral cavity squamous cell carcinoma. The CDR3 region is CASSQDRGFGSDTQYF. The CDR3 DNA reads as TGCGCCAGCAGCCAAGACCGAGGATTTGGTTCAGATACGCAGTATTTT.